These 15 T cell receptor beta chains were sequenced from one sample in a study of blood T cell repertoires in COVID-19. Using immunoSEQ multiplex PCR, the repertoire was profiled, and TCRdb retains in-frame clones only, with some absent. This sample has 170,000 or so clones, with more than 75% found just once. Sequenced: peripheral blood. The receptors here all came from a man aged 40-49 years with active or convalescent COVID-19.

CDR3 sequence reads: CASSQRDRSNTIYF. CDR3 nucleotide sequence: TGTGCCAGCAGCCAACGGGACAGGTCGAACACCATATATTTT. The chain couples TRBV3-1 (or the pseudogene TRBV3-2) to TRBJ1-3; the match to TRBD1 covers 8 bases. This CDR3 spans 14 amino acids. V lost 2 bases and J lost 7; bases outside the gene matches: 4. Germline lookup yields CDR1 LGHDT and CDR2 YNNKEL (reference sequence).

This chain uses TRBV7-9 with TRBJ2-3; D may be TRBD2 (7 bases). The germline V gene encodes CDR1 SEHNR and CDR2 FQNEAQ (reference sequence). Trimming removed 5 bases at V and 3 bases at J, with 21 bases between. The CDR3 consists of 17 residues. CDR3 residues: CASSPLGGGAGTDTQYF. In nucleotides, the CDR3 is TGTGCCAGCAGCCCTCTGGGTGGGGGGGCCGGAACAGATACGCAGTATTTT.

The CDR3 loop is CAWSLTGGSYSPLHF. As DNA, the CDR3 is TGTGCCTGGAGTCTCACCGGGGGAAGCTATTCACCCCTCCACTTT. This chain uses TRBV30 with TRBJ1-6; D perhaps matches TRBD1 (5 bases). V lost 2 bases and J 8 bases, leaving 16 bases between the germline ends. Germline CDR1 reads GTSNPN; CDR2 reads SVGIG (reference sequence). The CDR3 is 15 residues long.

This clone was recorded once. The genes are TRBV3-1 (or the pseudogene TRBV3-2) and TRBJ2-5; D is possibly TRBD2 (7 bases). From germline, CDR1 is LGHDT and CDR2 YNNKEL (reference sequence). This CDR3 region has 13 residues. Trimming took off 5 bases at V and 6 bases at J, with 13 bases between the two ends. CDR3 coding DNA: TGTGCCAGCAGCGGGGGGGCCCCGAAGACCCAGTACTTC. Its protein product is CASSGGAPKTQYF.

The chain combines TRBV30 with TRBJ1-6; the D gene is possibly TRBD1 (5 bases). CDR1 and CDR2 (germline): GTSNPN, SVGIG (reference sequence). The CDR3 is 12 amino acids. Trimming removed 2 bases from V and 7 bases from J, with 6 bases in between. Written as DNA, the CDR3 is TGTGCCTGGAGTCGACAGAATTCACCCCTCCACTTT. Its protein product is CAWSRQNSPLHF.

The chain has TRBV4-1 and TRBJ2-7; 13 nucleotides align to TRBD2. V dropped 5 bases and J dropped 7; count of bases not matched to a gene: 11. This CDR3 region has 16 residues. Germline CDR1 is MGHRA and CDR2 is YSYEKL. The CDR3 DNA follows: TGCGCCAGCAGCGCATATACTAGCGGGGGGGCTGGTGAGCAGTACTTC. It yields the protein CASSAYTSGGAGEQYF.

The V gene is TRBV12-3 or TRBV12-4, the J gene TRBJ2-5, with a weak D call TRBD2 (5 bases). The CDR3 is made up of 13 amino acids. With 1 base removed from V and 5 bases from J, the gap between germline ends came to 8 bases. The CDR3 reads CASSLVTGETQYF. CDR3 nucleotide sequence: TGTGCCAGCAGTTTAGTAACGGGGGAGACCCAGTACTTC.

This clone has only one observation. CDR3 sequence: CASSWAQTSEQFF. CDR3 DNA: TGTGCCAGCAGCTGGGCCCAAACTAGTGAGCAGTTCTTC. The chain couples TRBV5-5 to TRBJ2-1; D possibly corresponds to TRBD2 (5 bases). The germline gives CDR1 SGHKS, CDR2 YYEKEE (reference sequence). Trimming left V 3 bases short and J 9 bases short, with 13 bases between. This CDR3 region has 13 residues.

This clone was found once. This chain uses TRBV3-1 (or the pseudogene TRBV3-2) with TRBJ1-3, with D possibly TRBD1 on 6 matching bases. This CDR3 has 18 amino acids. The V end was cut by 1 base, the J end by 0 bases, with 16 bases between. The germline CDR1 and CDR2 sequences are LGHDT and YNNKEL (reference sequence). CDR3 bases: TGTGCCAGCAGCCAAGGTGCAGGGGCATGCCCCTCTGGAAACACCATATATTTT. This sequence encodes CASSQGAGACPSGNTIYF.

This clone has ten or more counts. The J gene is TRBJ2-7, the V gene TRBV4-1; no reliable D call. Germline values: CDR1 MGHRA, CDR2 YSYEKL. The CDR3 covers 13 residues. Trimming left V 4 bases short and J 7 bases short, with 14 bases between. The CDR3 region is CASSLPPGREQYF. The CDR3 DNA is TGCGCCAGCAGCCTCCCGCCCGGTCGAGAGCAGTACTTC.

The rearrangement joins TRBV6-5 to TRBJ2-5, with TRBD2 identical over 7 bases. Germline CDR1 is MNHEY and CDR2 is SVGAGI. Unmatched junction bases numbered 9, after V lost 6 bases and J lost 5 bases. The CDR3 length is 14 residues. CDR3 protein: CASSRTSNRETQYF. The CDR3 region has the DNA TGTGCCAGCAGCCGGACTAGTAATAGGGAGACCCAGTACTTC.

This clone has only one observation. The chain recombines TRBV19 with TRBJ1-4, with 8 bases that match TRBD1. V gave up 5 bases and J gave up 6 bases; unmatched junction bases: 5. Germline V CDR1 and CDR2: LNHDA, SQIVND (reference sequence). The CDR3 has 14 amino acids. CDR3 in DNA: TGTGCCAGTAGTCAGGGGGCTTTGGATGAAAAACTGTTTTTT. Amino acids: CASSQGALDEKLFF.

The rearrangement uses TRBV5-1 and TRBJ2-1, with D possibly being TRBD1 (7 bases). CDR3 length equals 17 residues. From germline, CDR1 is SGHRS and CDR2 YFSETQ. V dropped 1 base and J dropped 5 bases, with 19 bases sitting between them. As DNA, the CDR3 is TGCGCCAGCAGCTTGTGGTTCGATGGCAGGGGGGACAATGAGCAGTTCTTC. Protein: CASSLWFDGRGDNEQFF. Using reference TRBV5-1 and TRBJ2-1 for the parts outside the CDR3, the full variable domain is KAGVTQTPRYLIKTRGQQVTLSCSPISGHRSVSWYQQTPGQGLQFLFEYFSETQRNKGNFPGRFSGRQFSNSRSEMNVSTLELGDSALYLCASSLWFDGRGDNEQFFGPGTRLTVL.

V usage is TRBV5-1 and J usage is TRBJ1-6; TRBD1 might be the D (6 bases). Germline loops: CDR1 SGHRS, CDR2 YFSETQ. The V end lost 4 bases, the J end lost 7 bases, and 15 bases lay between the germline ends. This CDR3 has 15 residues. The CDR3 loop is CASSGPGTQNSPLHF. CDR3 in DNA: TGCGCCAGCAGCGGGCCCGGGACACAGAATTCACCCCTCCACTTT.

V and J are TRBV7-3 and TRBJ1-3; 10 bases are a match to TRBD1. The ends lost 5 bases at V and 2 bases at J; junction bases unmatched: 3. Germline-derived CDR1 and CDR2 are SGHTA and FQGTGA. The CDR3 is made up of 15 amino acids. The CDR3 nucleotides are TGTGCCAGCAGCCCCGGGACAGGGGCTGGAAACACCATATATTTT. This translates into CASSPGTGAGNTIYF.